This entry lists 22 T cell receptor beta chains sequenced from one sample in a study of cytomegalovirus exposure and HLA in healthy donors. PCR involved 60 Vbeta and 13 Jbeta primers. Sequencing was performed with immunoSEQ multiplex PCR; in TCRdb, only in-frame clones are kept and a portion is missing. The data contain around 96,000 clones, around four fifths of them seen just once; the ten biggest clones take up roughly a tenth. Sequencing was performed on PBMCs. The receptors originated from a man younger than 45 in good health and CMV-seropositive.

The gene calls are TRBV6-5 and TRBJ1-3; TRBD1 matches at 7 bases. The CDR3 extends over 15 amino acids. CDR1 MNHEY and CDR2 SVGAGI come from the germline V gene. Unmatched junction bases numbered 5, after V lost 6 bases and J lost 0 bases. DNA for the CDR3: TGTGCCAGCAGCCTACAGGGGTTCTCTGGAAACACCATATATTTT. This translates into CASSLQGFSGNTIYF.

The J gene is TRBJ2-5, the V gene TRBV7-9; TRBD2 is a possible D gene (5 bases). The CDR3 covers 13 residues. V was cut by 1 base and J by 5 bases, with 8 bases left in between. Germline CDR1 and CDR2: SEHNR and FQNEAQ (reference sequence). The CDR3 region is CASSLGTGETQYF. CDR3 in DNA: TGTGCCAGCAGCTTAGGGACGGGGGAGACCCAGTACTTC. The full variable domain, in which reference TRBV7-9 and TRBJ2-5 provide the parts outside the CDR3, is DTGVSQNPRHKITKRGQNVTFRCDPISEHNRLYWYRQTLGQGPEFLTYFQNEAQLEKSRLLSDRFSAERPKGSFSTLEIQRTEQGDSAMYLCASSLGTGETQYFGPGTRLLVL.

This clone was counted only a few times. The chain is built from TRBV7-2 and TRBJ1-6; a possible D gene is TRBD1 (6 bases). V dropped 0 bases and J dropped 12 bases, with 15 bases sitting between them. The CDR3 covers 15 residues. Germline V gene sequence: CDR1 SGHTA, CDR2 FQGNSA. The CDR3 nucleotides read TGTGCCAGCAGCTTAGCGCGAGGGGGTGGAGTACCCCTCCACTTT. Amino acid sequence: CASSLARGGGVPLHF.

The chain employs TRBV6-5 and TRBJ2-7, with 9 bases fitting TRBD1. Trimming at V came to 1 base and at J to 5 bases, leaving 6 bases not matched to a gene. This CDR3 comprises 15 residues. Germline values: CDR1 MNHEY, CDR2 SVGAGI. CDR3: CASSYFLQGADEQYF. The DNA of the CDR3 is TGTGCCAGCAGTTACTTTCTACAGGGGGCGGACGAGCAGTACTTC.

The CDR3 sequence: CASSGSLRGTGELFF. The CDR3 DNA reads as TGCGCCAGCAGTGGCTCCCTCAGGGGCACCGGGGAGCTGTTTTTT. This chain connects TRBV10-1 to TRBJ2-2; a weak D match, TRBD1 (6 bases). Germline values: CDR1 WNHNN, CDR2 SYGVQD (reference sequence). Trimming took off 4 bases at V and 4 bases at J, with 13 bases between the two ends. CDR3 length: 15 residues.

V gene TRBV25-1 combines with J gene TRBJ2-1; D not resolved. Germline assignment: CDR1 MGHDK and CDR2 SYGVNS. This CDR3 is 14 amino acids long. Trimming took off 7 bases at V and 4 bases at J, with 14 bases between the two ends. The CDR3 region has the DNA TGTGCCAGCACCCCCCCGAGGCATTACAATGAGCAGTTCTTC. It yields the protein CASTPPRHYNEQFF.

This rearrangement joins TRBV30 to TRBJ2-5, with unresolved D. Germline CDR1 reads GTSNPN; CDR2 reads SVGIG (reference sequence). The length of the CDR3 is 15 residues. Trimming removed 2 bases from V and 1 base from J, with 14 bases in between. CDR3 residues: CAWSFSPTPQETQYF. In DNA form, the CDR3 reads TGTGCCTGGAGTTTCTCCCCGACACCCCAAGAGACCCAGTACTTC.

The chain has TRBV5-4 and TRBJ2-7; 8 bases fit TRBD2. After removal of 0 bases from V and 4 bases from J, the junction contained 9 bases not matched to a gene. Per germline, CDR1 SGHNT and CDR2 YYREEE (reference sequence). There are 16 residues in the CDR3. Here the CDR3 reads CASSLGPGGPLYEQYF. Written as DNA, the CDR3 is TGTGCCAGCAGCTTGGGGCCGGGGGGGCCTTTGTACGAGCAGTACTTC.

V and J are TRBV4-3 and TRBJ2-2; unclear D gene. V lost 1 base and J lost 0, with 9 bases in between. This CDR3 is built from 16 residues. Germline values: CDR1 LGHNA, CDR2 YSLEER. CDR3: CASSQGAGTNTGELFF. The CDR3 DNA follows: TGCGCCAGCAGCCAAGGGGCAGGTACGAACACCGGGGAGCTGTTTTTT.

At least ten counts were recorded for this clone. This rearrangement joins TRBV6-4 to TRBJ2-3; 11 bases map to TRBD1. The CDR3 is 17 residues long. The germline CDR1 and CDR2 sequences are MRHNA and SNTAGT. V shed 5 bases and J 4 bases; nucleotides not matched to a gene: 11. CDR3 in DNA: TGTGCCAGCAGTCGTCTAGCCGGGACAGGGGGACCAGATACGCAGTATTTT. Protein sequence: CASSRLAGTGGPDTQYF.

The chain recombines TRBV30 with TRBJ1-5, with TRBD1 matching 12 bases. The CDR3 has 17 amino acids. Unmatched junction bases numbered 12, after V lost 2 bases and J lost 7 bases. CDR1 is GTSNPN and CDR2 is SVGIG in the germline V gene (reference sequence). CDR3: CAWSRRRGTGGFQPQHF. For the CDR3, the DNA is TGTGCCTGGAGTAGGAGGAGGGGGACAGGGGGCTTCCAGCCCCAGCATTTT.

The J gene is TRBJ2-7, the V gene TRBV7-2, with TRBD2 identical over 13 bases. V lost 5 bases to trimming and J lost 6 bases; unmatched junction nucleotides: 7. This CDR3 has 15 amino acids. Germline lookup yields CDR1 SGHTA and CDR2 FQGNSA. The CDR3 here is CASSGTSGGAAEQYF. The CDR3 DNA sequence: TGTGCCAGCAGCGGAACTAGCGGGGGGGCCGCCGAGCAGTACTTC.

V usage is TRBV7-9 and J usage is TRBJ1-1; D ambiguous. V was trimmed by 7 bases and J by 0 bases, leaving 6 bases between them. Germline loops: CDR1 SEHNR, CDR2 FQNEAQ (reference sequence). The CDR3 is 12 residues long. CDR3 DNA: TGTGCCAGCACAGACATGAACACTGAAGCTTTCTTT. Amino acid sequence: CASTDMNTEAFF.

This chain uses TRBV18 with TRBJ1-2; D is unresolved. CDR1 and CDR2 (germline): KGHSH, LQKENI. Trimming removed 2 bases from V and 8 bases from J, with 15 bases in between. The CDR3 is made up of 14 amino acids. The CDR3 protein is CASSPSDSPGGYTF. CDR3 coding DNA: TGTGCCAGCTCACCATCGGACTCGCCTGGCGGCTACACCTTC.

A note on this clone: An end of the junction differs from the germline gene, which may be a read error. Other DNA variants within this sample encode the same CDR3. The rearrangement joins TRBV19 to TRBJ1-5; 8 nucleotides align to TRBD1. The CDR3 contains 15 residues. CDR1 is LNHDA and CDR2 is SQIVND in the germline V gene (reference sequence). CDR3 sequence reads: CARDLGQAREQPQHF. As DNA, the CDR3 is TGTGCCAGGGACCTGGGACAGGCTCGGGAACAGCCTCAGCATTTT.

This clone was counted between two and nine times. Written as DNA, the CDR3 is TGTGCCGTTCAAAAGGGACAGGGAGCTTTCTTT. This translates into CAVQKGQGAFF. The chain joins TRBV6-6 to TRBJ1-1; the match to TRBD1 covers 9 bases. Germline loops: CDR1 MNHNY, CDR2 SVGAGI (reference sequence). The CDR3 contains 11 residues. The V and J ends lost 11 bases and 10 bases, in that order; junction bases with no gene match: 8.

The J gene is TRBJ2-1, the V gene TRBV5-1, with 11 bases aligning to TRBD2. V dropped 4 bases and J dropped 1; count of bases not matched to a gene: 4. CDR3 length: 16 amino acids. Germline V CDR1 and CDR2: SGHRS, YFSETQ. The CDR3 sequence is CASSRGLAVSYNEQFF. In nucleotides, the CDR3 is TGCGCCAGCAGCCGGGGACTAGCGGTATCCTACAATGAGCAGTTCTTC.

The table lists this clone with a few counts. CDR3 loop: CASSHGTSGGLKNIQYF. Here the CDR3 DNA reads TGTGCCAGCAGTCACGGGACTAGCGGGGGGTTAAAAAACATTCAGTACTTC. V and J are TRBV7-9 and TRBJ2-4, with 15 nucleotides matching TRBD2. Germline CDR1 and CDR2: SEHNR and FQNEAQ (reference sequence). Trimming removed 6 bases from V and 4 bases from J; junction bases left unmatched: 7. The CDR3 runs 17 residues. The whole variable domain, remainder taken from reference TRBV7-9 and TRBJ2-4, is DTGVSQNPRHKITKRGQNVTFRCDPISEHNRLYWYRQTLGQGPEFLTYFQNEAQLEKSRLLSDRFSAERPKGSFSTLEIQRTEQGDSAMYLCASSHGTSGGLKNIQYFGAGTRLSVL.

The chain carries TRBV2 and TRBJ2-1; 7 bases are a match to TRBD1. The V gene's germline CDR1 is SNHLY and CDR2 FYNNEI. The V gene end was trimmed by 10 bases and the J gene end by 4 bases; junction bases not matched to a gene: 7. The length of the CDR3 is 13 residues. The CDR3 DNA reads as TGTGCCACCGCCCGGGACAGTTACAATGAGCAGTTCTTC. Protein sequence: CATARDSYNEQFF.

The genes are TRBV7-9 and TRBJ1-3; the match to TRBD1 covers 9 bases. V dropped 5 bases and J dropped 0; count of bases not matched to a gene: 11. Germline CDR1 is SEHNR and CDR2 is FQNEAQ (reference sequence). The CDR3 totals 18 residues. CDR3 bases: TGTGCCAGCAGCCCTCCACAGGGGGCATTATCCTCTGGAAACACCATATATTTT. It yields the protein CASSPPQGALSSGNTIYF.

V gene TRBV7-3 combines with J gene TRBJ2-7; the match to TRBD2 covers 8 bases. The germline CDR1 and CDR2 sequences are SGHTA and FQGTGA. V dropped 2 bases and J dropped 3; count of bases not matched to a gene: 6. This CDR3 is 15 amino acids long. The CDR3 coding sequence is TGTGCCAGCAGCTTACGGGGGGGGGAAATCTACGAGCAGTACTTC. This codes for CASSLRGGEIYEQYF.

The V call is TRBV27, the J call TRBJ2-7, with a weak D call TRBD2 (6 bases). Germline CDR1 and CDR2: MNHEY and SMNVEV (reference sequence). V was pared by 3 bases and J by 2 bases, with 14 bases between. CDR3 size: 15 residues. CDR3: CASSFVAVGPYEQYF. As DNA, the CDR3 is TGTGCCAGCAGTTTTGTAGCGGTTGGCCCCTACGAGCAGTACTTC.